One sample yielded the 31 T cell receptor beta chains listed below, sequenced in a study of technical replicates of blood from a few donors. The repertoire was sequenced with immunoSEQ multiplex PCR; TCRdb's copy has only in-frame clones and lacks some. The repertoire includes about 73,000 clones, 93% of them detected once, and 0.25% sits in the top ten. The sample was T cells isolated from PBMCs. These receptors originate from a human donor in good health.

The V call is TRBV27, the J call TRBJ2-7; TRBD1 matches 7 bases. The CDR3 extends over 17 amino acids. V dropped 6 bases and J dropped 0; count of bases not matched to a gene: 14. Germline V gene data show CDR1 as MNHEY and CDR2 as SMNVEV (reference sequence). CDR3: CASRTSDVTGNSYEQYF. CDR3 DNA: TGTGCCAGCAGAACTTCGGATGTGACAGGGAACTCCTACGAGCAGTACTTC.

The chain is built from TRBV6-1 and TRBJ2-7; no firm D call. V lost 4 bases, J lost 0 bases, and 7 bases lay in between. Germline V CDR1 and CDR2: MNHNS, SASEGT. This CDR3 is 13 amino acids long. The CDR3 coding sequence is TGTGCCAGCAGTGGTTCCTACTCCTACGAGCAGTACTTC. This translates into CASSGSYSYEQYF.

The chain couples TRBV18 to TRBJ1-3; D is perhaps TRBD1 (6 bases). Trimming cost V 0 bases and J 2 bases, with 14 bases left between them. The CDR3 spans 17 residues. Per the germline V gene, CDR1 is KGHSH and CDR2 is LQKENI. The CDR3 nucleotides read TGTGCCAGCTCACCACCGCACAGGGTACGAACTGGAAACACCATATATTTT. This codes for CASSPPHRVRTGNTIYF.

V is TRBV5-1 and J is TRBJ2-2; D is possibly TRBD2 (5 bases). This CDR3 has 21 residues. V lost 2 bases and J 3 bases, leaving 29 bases between the germline ends. Germline CDR1 and CDR2: SGHRS and YFSETQ. CDR3 loop: CASSFTPAVRTSRDHTGELFF. CDR3 coding DNA: TGCGCCAGCAGCTTCACCCCGGCGGTCAGGACTTCTAGGGATCACACCGGGGAGCTGTTTTTT.

The chain recombines TRBV11-2 with TRBJ1-2; no clear D gene. The germline gives CDR1 SGHAT, CDR2 FQNNGV. Trimming removed 1 base at V and 8 bases at J, with 11 bases between. The CDR3 is 13 residues long. The CDR3 spells CASSLVLTEGYTF. In DNA form, the CDR3 reads TGTGCCAGCAGCTTAGTTCTCACAGAAGGCTACACCTTC.

The genes are TRBV5-1 and TRBJ2-5; weak D call: TRBD2 (6 bases). CDR3 length equals 16 residues. CDR1 is SGHRS and CDR2 is YFSETQ in the germline V gene. Trimming cost V 2 bases and J 3 bases, with 17 bases left between them. CDR3 in amino acids: CASSFGASGGKETQYF. CDR3 nucleotides: TGCGCCAGCAGCTTTGGGGCCTCCGGGGGAAAAGAGACCCAGTACTTC.

The chain couples TRBV11-3 to TRBJ1-2, with D unclear. This CDR3 comprises 14 residues. Germline-derived CDR1 and CDR2 are SGHNT and YENEEA. The germline V and J ends were trimmed by 1 base and 2 bases, with 8 bases remaining between them. CDR3 amino acids: CASSLGRGNYGYTF. The CDR3, as DNA: TGTGCCAGCAGCTTAGGCCGCGGGAACTATGGCTACACCTTC.

The chain combines TRBV5-1 with TRBJ1-3; D is undetermined. Trimming cost V 0 bases and J 0 bases, with 7 bases left between them. There are 15 residues in the CDR3. In germline, CDR1 is SGHRS, CDR2 YFSETQ. CDR3 sequence reads: CASSLGGISGNTIYF. The CDR3 DNA follows: TGCGCCAGCAGCTTGGGCGGAATCTCTGGAAACACCATATATTTT.

The CDR3 here is CASSFGQGASQREQYF. The CDR3 region has the DNA TGTGCCAGCAGCTTCGGACAGGGGGCTAGTCAGCGCGAGCAGTACTTC. The chain joins TRBV7-9 to TRBJ2-7; 11 nucleotides agree with TRBD1. V lost 3 bases to trimming and J lost 6 bases; unmatched junction nucleotides: 10. There are 16 residues in the CDR3. Germline lookup yields CDR1 SEHNR and CDR2 FQNEAQ (reference sequence).

V usage is TRBV28 and J usage is TRBJ2-5; TRBD2 is a possible D gene (6 bases). The CDR3 loop spans 15 amino acids. Trimming pared 7 bases from V and 5 bases from J, leaving 20 bases between. The germline V gene has CDR1 MDHEN and CDR2 SYDVKM. The CDR3 loop is CASTSAGHPKETQYF. The CDR3 coding sequence is TGTGCCAGCACCTCTGCGGGGCATCCTAAGGAGACCCAGTACTTC.

The chain couples TRBV11-2 to TRBJ1-2, with D possibly matching TRBD1 (6 bases). The CDR3 is 16 amino acids. Germline CDR1 reads SGHAT; CDR2 reads FQNNGV. Trimming took 0 bases from V and 2 from J, leaving 13 bases between them. CDR3 bases: TGTGCCAGCAGCTTAGACTCCACAGGGACAAACTATGGCTACACCTTC. This gives the protein CASSLDSTGTNYGYTF. The whole variable domain, remainder taken from reference TRBV11-2 and TRBJ1-2, is EAGVAQSPRYKIIEKRQSVAFWCNPISGHATLYWYQQILGQGPKLLIQFQNNGVVDDSQLPKDRFSAERLKGVDSTLKIQPAKLEDSAVYLCASSLDSTGTNYGYTFGSGTRLTVV.

V and J are TRBV18 and TRBJ2-2; 11 nucleotides match TRBD2. V dropped 2 bases and J dropped 4; count of bases not matched to a gene: 6. The CDR3 length is 17 residues. From germline, CDR1 is KGHSH and CDR2 LQKENI. CDR3 amino acids: CASSPLTSGTGTGELFF. The CDR3, as DNA: TGTGCCAGCTCACCATTGACTAGCGGGACCGGCACCGGGGAGCTGTTTTTT.

The rearrangement links TRBV5-1 to TRBJ1-2; tentative D call: TRBD1 (5 bases). V lost 4 bases to trimming and J lost 2 bases, with 12 bases between them. Looked up from germline, CDR1 is SGHRS and CDR2 is YFSETQ. The CDR3 is 14 amino acids. CDR3 residues: CASSDLDKNYGYTF. The CDR3 nucleotides read TGCGCCAGCAGCGACCTGGACAAGAACTATGGCTACACCTTC.

V and J are TRBV28 and TRBJ1-5; 8 bases map to TRBD1. J was trimmed by 2 bases and V by 7 bases; bases with no gene match: 10. Germline V gene data show CDR1 as MDHEN and CDR2 as SYDVKM. There are 16 residues in the CDR3. The CDR3 sequence: CASTPGGTGGNQPQHF. CDR3 DNA: TGTGCCAGCACCCCAGGAGGGACAGGCGGCAATCAGCCCCAGCATTTT.

The rearrangement links TRBV6-5 to TRBJ1-1; 10 nucleotides agree with TRBD1. This CDR3 is 15 amino acids long. The trim removed 2 bases at V and 5 bases at J, leaving 5 bases unmatched. Germline CDR1 MNHEY, CDR2 SVGAGI. As DNA, the CDR3 is TGTGCCAGCAGTTACCTTGGACAGGGGGGTACTGAAGCTTTCTTT. Protein sequence: CASSYLGQGGTEAFF.

The chain has TRBV25-1 and TRBJ2-5, with D uncertain. Trimming cost V 7 bases and J 2 bases, with 14 bases left between them. This CDR3 region has 14 residues. Germline values: CDR1 MGHDK, CDR2 SYGVNS. The CDR3 sequence: CASTPSGSQETQYF. Here the CDR3 DNA reads TGTGCCAGCACCCCGTCTGGCTCACAAGAGACCCAGTACTTC.

CDR3: CASSLWGASYEQYF. CDR3 bases: TGTGCCAGCAGTTTATGGGGAGCATCCTACGAGCAGTACTTC. The J gene is TRBJ2-7, the V gene TRBV28, with D possibly being TRBD2 (5 bases). Germline lookup yields CDR1 MDHEN and CDR2 SYDVKM. The V end lost 0 bases, the J end lost 1 base, and 7 bases lay between the germline ends. The CDR3 extends over 14 amino acids.

The chain carries TRBV5-4 and TRBJ2-5; 10 bases fit TRBD2. This CDR3 contains 17 residues. V shed 1 base and J 5 bases; nucleotides not matched to a gene: 11. The germline CDR1 and CDR2 sequences are SGHNT and YYREEE (reference sequence). The CDR3 loop is CASSLPERGGRGETQYF. The CDR3 bases are TGTGCCAGCAGCTTGCCGGAGCGGGGGGGGCGCGGGGAGACCCAGTACTTC. Filled out from reference TRBV5-4 and TRBJ2-5, the complete variable domain reads ETGVTQSPTHLIKTRGQQVTLRCSSQSGHNTVSWYQQALGQGPQFIFQYYREEENGRGNFPPRFSGLQFPNYSSELNVNALELDDSALYLCASSLPERGGRGETQYFGPGTRLLVL.

The J gene is TRBJ2-7, the V gene TRBV11-3; 11 nucleotides align to TRBD2. Germline CDR1 and CDR2: SGHNT and YENEEA. CDR3 size: 17 residues. V lost 3 bases and J lost 3; bases outside the gene matches: 10. The CDR3 DNA reads TGTGCCAGCAGCTTCGTACTAGCGGGAGCTCTATTCTACGAGCAGTACTTC. Amino acids: CASSFVLAGALFYEQYF.

The rearrangement uses TRBV9 and TRBJ1-1; D gene unclear. CDR3 length equals 11 residues. V dropped 4 bases and J dropped 8 bases, with 9 bases sitting between them. CDR1 is SGDLS, CDR2 YYNGEE, per germline. In nucleotides, the CDR3 is TGTGCCAGCAGCTCCGGGATCGAAGCTTTCTTT. Translating it yields CASSSGIEAFF.

The V and J genes are TRBV7-6 and TRBJ2-5; D is possibly TRBD2 (5 bases). The CDR3 extends over 13 amino acids. The V gene's germline CDR1 is SGHVS and CDR2 FNYEAQ. The V end lost 4 bases, the J end lost 4 bases, and 10 bases lay between the germline ends. The CDR3 coding sequence is TGTGCCAGCAGCTGGACGGGGAGAGAGACCCAGTACTTC. This translates into CASSWTGRETQYF. The entire variable domain, with the rest obtained from reference TRBV7-6 and TRBJ2-5, is as follows: GAGVSQSPRYKVTKRGQDVALRCDPISGHVSLYWYRQALGQGPEFLTYFNYEAQQDKSGLPNDRFSAERPEGSISTLTIQRTEQRDSAMYRCASSWTGRETQYFGPGTRLLVL.

The chain's CDR3 is CASSLDGQAIYGYTF. The CDR3 coding sequence is TGCGCCAGCAGCTTGGATGGACAGGCAATCTATGGCTACACCTTC. The rearrangement links TRBV5-1 to TRBJ1-2, with 7 bases matching TRBD1. Germline loops: CDR1 SGHRS, CDR2 YFSETQ. V shed 0 bases, J shed 4 bases, and the junction held 6 bases outside the gene matches. The CDR3 extends over 15 amino acids. Full variable domain (remainder filled in from reference TRBV5-1 and TRBJ1-2): KAGVTQTPRYLIKTRGQQVTLSCSPISGHRSVSWYQQTPGQGLQFLFEYFSETQRNKGNFPGRFSGRQFSNSRSEMNVSTLELGDSALYLCASSLDGQAIYGYTFGSGTRLTVV.

The V gene is TRBV27, the J gene TRBJ1-2; tentative D call: TRBD1 (5 bases). Trimming shortened V by 6 bases and J by 5 bases, and 22 bases separated the two germline ends. The germline V gene encodes CDR1 MNHEY and CDR2 SMNVEV (reference sequence). CDR3 length equals 16 residues. In DNA, the CDR3 is TGTGCCAGCAGGCCACTAACAGGAGCTACATGGTATGGCTACACCTTC. Translating gives CASRPLTGATWYGYTF.

V gene TRBV6-5 combines with J gene TRBJ1-5; D gene unclear. This CDR3 comprises 13 residues. The V end was cut by 2 bases, the J end by 4 bases, with 6 bases between. Germline lookup yields CDR1 MNHEY and CDR2 SVGAGI. The CDR3 loop reads CASSYRRNQPQHF. The CDR3, as DNA: TGTGCCAGCAGTTACCGCAGGAATCAGCCCCAGCATTTT.

V is TRBV5-6 and J is TRBJ1-2; TRBD1 might be the D (6 bases). CDR1 SGHDT and CDR2 YYEEEE come from the germline V gene. V gave up 4 bases and J gave up 4 bases, with 17 bases separating them. CDR3 length: 15 residues. The CDR3 DNA follows: TGTGCCAGCAGCCTCCAACGACAGGTTATCTATGGCTACACCTTC. Translated: CASSLQRQVIYGYTF. The whole variable domain, filled in from reference TRBV5-6 and TRBJ1-2, reads DAGVTQSPTHLIKTRGQQVTLRCSPKSGHDTVSWYQQALGQGPQFIFQYYEEEERQRGNFPDRFSGHQFPNYSSELNVNALLLGDSALYLCASSLQRQVIYGYTFGSGTRLTVV.

The V and J genes are TRBV19 and TRBJ1-3; 7 nucleotides match TRBD1. This CDR3 spans 17 amino acids. Trimming took 8 bases from V and 8 from J; bases not matched to a gene: 21. Germline loops: CDR1 LNHDA, CDR2 SQIVND (reference sequence). Here the CDR3 reads CASRDRGGRNTLDTIYF. The DNA of the CDR3 is TGTGCCAGTCGGGACAGAGGTGGTCGAAATACGTTAGACACCATATATTTT.

This chain links TRBV5-1 with TRBJ2-5, with 14 bases fitting TRBD2. V trimming: 4 bases; J trimming: 10 bases; junction bases outside the gene matches: 12. CDR3 length: 16 residues. Per germline, CDR1 SGHRS and CDR2 YFSETQ. CDR3 sequence reads: CASSAIGTSGRPVQYF. For the CDR3, the DNA is TGCGCCAGCAGCGCTATTGGGACTAGCGGGAGACCGGTCCAGTACTTC.

This CDR3 reads CASSLGPRDQEAFF. Here the CDR3 DNA reads TGCGCCAGCAGCTTGGGCCCCAGGGATCAAGAAGCTTTCTTT. The chain has TRBV5-1 and TRBJ1-1; maybe TRBD1 (5 bases). The CDR3 extends over 14 amino acids. Germline V gene sequence: CDR1 SGHRS, CDR2 YFSETQ. Trimming removed 0 bases from V and 8 bases from J, with 14 bases in between.

This rearrangement joins TRBV5-6 to TRBJ2-6; TRBD2 might be the D (6 bases). The germline V gene encodes CDR1 SGHDT and CDR2 YYEEEE. Deletions cut 4 bases from V and 0 bases from J, with 8 bases between. There are 15 residues in the CDR3. CDR3 in amino acids: CASSPEGSGANVLTF. The CDR3 DNA sequence: TGTGCCAGCAGCCCGGAGGGCTCTGGGGCCAACGTCCTGACTTTC. Looking up the rest from reference TRBV5-6 and TRBJ2-6 gives the full variable domain: DAGVTQSPTHLIKTRGQQVTLRCSPKSGHDTVSWYQQALGQGPQFIFQYYEEEERQRGNFPDRFSGHQFPNYSSELNVNALLLGDSALYLCASSPEGSGANVLTFGAGSRLTVL.

The chain is built from TRBV10-3 and TRBJ2-1, with 10 bases fitting TRBD2. J lost 9 bases, V lost 0 bases, and 8 bases had no gene match. The V gene's germline CDR1 is ENHRY and CDR2 SYGVKD. The CDR3 extends over 16 amino acids. CDR3 nucleotide sequence: TGTGCCATCAGTGAGTCGGGGGGGACTAGCGTTACTGAGCAGTTCTTC. Its protein is CAISESGGTSVTEQFF.

The rearrangement joins TRBV5-1 to TRBJ1-2, with TRBD1 as a possible D gene (5 bases). Germline V CDR1 and CDR2: SGHRS, YFSETQ. There are 13 residues in the CDR3. Trimming removed 0 bases at V and 5 bases at J, with 8 bases between. The CDR3 DNA reads TGCGCCAGCAGCTTGGGACAGACTTATGGCTACACCTTC. The encoded protein is CASSLGQTYGYTF.